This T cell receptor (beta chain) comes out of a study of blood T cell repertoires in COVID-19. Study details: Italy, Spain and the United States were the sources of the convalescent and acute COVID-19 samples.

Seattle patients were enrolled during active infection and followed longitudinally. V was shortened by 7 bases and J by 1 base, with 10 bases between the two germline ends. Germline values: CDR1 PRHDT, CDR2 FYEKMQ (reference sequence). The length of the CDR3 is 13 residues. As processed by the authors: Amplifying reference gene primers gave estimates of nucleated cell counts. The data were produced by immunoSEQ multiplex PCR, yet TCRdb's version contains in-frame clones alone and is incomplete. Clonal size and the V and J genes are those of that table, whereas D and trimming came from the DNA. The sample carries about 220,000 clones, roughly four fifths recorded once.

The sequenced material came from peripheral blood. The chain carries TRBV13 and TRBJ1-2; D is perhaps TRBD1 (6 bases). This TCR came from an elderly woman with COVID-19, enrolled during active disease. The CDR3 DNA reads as TGTGCCAGCACCTCACAGGGTAACTATGGCTACACCTTC. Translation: CASTSQGNYGYTF.